The rows below give T cell receptor beta chains drawn from one sample of a study of shared clonotypes between healthy human individuals. Here immunoSEQ multiplex PCR was the method, and the copy in TCRdb shows in-frame clones only, minus some. The sample shows 630,000 or so clones, 95% to 98% of them seen only once. Material: naive CD8+ T cells sorted from blood. These receptor sequences come from a man aged 25 to 40 in good health. The conserved cysteine and the conserved F or W are not part of the CDR3 here. D genes are given only for firm matches.

V: TRBV30
J: TRBJ2-1
D: .
CDR3: AWVRDSTYNEQF

V: TRBV6-5
J: TRBJ2-5
D: TRBD1
CDR3: ASSSGQGEVGETQY

V: TRBV27
J: TRBJ2-1
D: .
CDR3: ASSSYAGSPYNEQF

V: TRBV6-5
J: TRBJ1-5
D: .
CDR3: ASSYGWPSNQPQH

V: TRBV7-9
J: TRBJ1-5
D: .
CDR3: ASSPSSSGQGGQPQH

V: TRBV7-9
J: TRBJ2-1
D: .
CDR3: ASSPAWVASYNEQF

V: TRBV10-2
J: TRBJ2-7
D: .
CDR3: ASSESGALNGYEQY

V: TRBV5-1
J: TRBJ2-1
D: TRBD2
CDR3: ASSFLAGVLADTNEQF

V: TRBV6-5
J: TRBJ2-2
D: .
CDR3: ASSYPAYPGELF

V: TRBV9
J: TRBJ2-1
D: .
CDR3: ASSARTRTDNEQF

V: TRBV7-9
J: TRBJ1-1
D: .
CDR3: ASSLSSTEAF

V: TRBV7-2
J: TRBJ1-1
D: TRBD1
CDR3: ASSLLATGGTEAF

V: TRBV7-9
J: TRBJ2-2
D: .
CDR3: ASSPTGGTGTTNTGELF

V: TRBV10-3
J: TRBJ1-5
D: .
CDR3: AISVDAARSNQPQH

V: TRBV7-2
J: TRBJ2-7
D: .
CDR3: ASSLDGVGYEQY

V: TRBV11-2
J: TRBJ2-1
D: .
CDR3: ASSHDSREQF

V: TRBV2
J: TRBJ1-4
D: .
CDR3: ASSEEDRWNEKLF

V: TRBV9
J: TRBJ2-1
D: .
CDR3: ASSPTSAPILNEQF

V: TRBV9
J: TRBJ2-7
D: .
CDR3: ASSAGGLFYEQY

V: TRBV4-3
J: TRBJ2-7
D: .
CDR3: ASSYSGEYEQY

V: TRBV25-1
J: TRBJ2-5
D: TRBD2
CDR3: ASGSGIQETQY

V: TRBV11-2
J: TRBJ2-7
D: .
CDR3: ASSLGPITYEQY

V: TRBV27
J: TRBJ2-7
D: .
CDR3: ASSPERTWAEQY

V: TRBV13
J: TRBJ2-7
D: .
CDR3: ASSPGERGYEQY

V: TRBV6-5
J: TRBJ2-1
D: TRBD2
CDR3: ASSWPSGSRNEQF

V: TRBV10-1
J: TRBJ2-7
D: .
CDR3: ASSESNTYEQY

V: TRBV29-1
J: TRBJ1-2
D: .
CDR3: SVEPRDKGYT